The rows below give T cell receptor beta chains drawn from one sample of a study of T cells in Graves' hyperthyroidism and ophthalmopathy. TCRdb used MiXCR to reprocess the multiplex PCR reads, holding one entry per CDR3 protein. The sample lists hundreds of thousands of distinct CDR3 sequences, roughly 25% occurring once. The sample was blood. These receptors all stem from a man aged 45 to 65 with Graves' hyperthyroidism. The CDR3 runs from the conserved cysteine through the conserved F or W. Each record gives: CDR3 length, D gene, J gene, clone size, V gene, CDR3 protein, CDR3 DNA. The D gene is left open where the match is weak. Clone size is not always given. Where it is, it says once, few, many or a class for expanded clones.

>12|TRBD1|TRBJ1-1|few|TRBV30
CAWDRESTEAFF
TGTGCCTGGGACAGGGAGAGCACTGAAGCTTTCTTT
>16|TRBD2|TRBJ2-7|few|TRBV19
CASSMVTSGGTYEQYF
TGTGCCAGTAGTATGGTCACTAGCGGGGGTACCTACGAGCAGTACTTC
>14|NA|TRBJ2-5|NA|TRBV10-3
CAISESGAKGTQYF
TGTGCCATCAGTGAGTCGGGAGCTAAGGGGACCCAGTACTTC
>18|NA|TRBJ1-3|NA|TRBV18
CASSPPFSVGVSGNTIYF
TGTGCCAGCTCACCACCGTTCTCTGTGGGAGTATCTGGAAACACCATATATTTT
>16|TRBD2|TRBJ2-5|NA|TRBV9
CASSVALAGEQETQYF
TGTGCCAGCAGCGTAGCTCTAGCGGGGGAACAAGAGACCCAGTACTTC
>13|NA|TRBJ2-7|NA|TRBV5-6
CASSLEPYDEQYF
TGTGCCAGCAGCTTGGAACCATACGACGAGCAGTACTTC
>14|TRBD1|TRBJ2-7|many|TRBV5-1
CASSYGTGGYEQYF
TGCGCCAGCAGCTACGGGACAGGGGGCTACGAGCAGTACTTC
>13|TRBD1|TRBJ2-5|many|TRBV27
CASSSDRRETQYF
TGTGCCAGCAGCTCGGACAGGAGAGAGACCCAGTACTTC
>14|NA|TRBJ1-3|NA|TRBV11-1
CASSVDARGNTIYF
TGTGCCAGCAGCGTGGACGCTCGTGGAAACACCATATATTTT
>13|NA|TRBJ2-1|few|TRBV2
CASSDTGYNEQFF
TGTGCCAGCAGTGATACAGGTTACAATGAGCAGTTCTTC
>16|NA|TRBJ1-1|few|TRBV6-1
CASSELGSYPSTEAFF
TGTGCCAGCAGTGAATTGGGGTCTTACCCCTCCACTGAAGCTTTCTTT
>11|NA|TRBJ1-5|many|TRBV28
CASSEGQPQHF
TGTGCCAGCAGTGAGGGTCAGCCCCAGCATTTT
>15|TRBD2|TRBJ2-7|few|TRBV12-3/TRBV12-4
CASKKIGRSRDEQYF
TGTGCCAGCAAGAAAATCGGGAGGTCCCGAGACGAGCAGTACTTC
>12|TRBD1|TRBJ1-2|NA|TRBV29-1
CSVTGDRYGYTF
TGCAGCGTAACAGGGGATCGCTATGGCTACACCTTC
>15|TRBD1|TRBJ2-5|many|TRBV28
CASKGGTGGGETQYF
TGTGCCAGCAAAGGAGGGACAGGGGGAGGCGAGACCCAGTACTTC
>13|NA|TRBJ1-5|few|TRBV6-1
CASSELRNQPQHF
TGTGCCAGCAGTGAATTGAGGAATCAGCCCCAGCATTTT
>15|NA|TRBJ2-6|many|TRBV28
CASSFSASGANVLTF
TGTGCCAGCAGTTTTTCGGCCTCTGGGGCCAACGTCCTGACTTTC
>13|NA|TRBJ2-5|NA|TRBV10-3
CAISEGRQETQYF
TGTGCCATCAGTGAAGGACGTCAAGAGACCCAGTACTTC
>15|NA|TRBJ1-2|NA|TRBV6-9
CASSYNRNTNYGYTF
TGTGCCAGCAGCTACAACAGGAACACTAACTATGGCTACACCTTC
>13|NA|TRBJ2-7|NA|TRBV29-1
CSVKRDTSYEQYF
TGCAGCGTAAAACGGGACACTTCCTACGAGCAGTACTTC
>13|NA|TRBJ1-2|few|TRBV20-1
CSARDRVLGGYTF
TGCAGTGCTAGAGATCGAGTCCTTGGGGGCTACACCTTC
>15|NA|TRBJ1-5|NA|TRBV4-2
CASSQAEGMGQPQHF
TGTGCCAGCAGCCAAGCGGAGGGGATGGGTCAGCCCCAGCATTTT
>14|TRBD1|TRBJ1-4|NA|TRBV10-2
CASSESGQLEKLFF
TGCGCCAGCAGTGAGTCGGGACAGTTAGAAAAACTGTTTTTT
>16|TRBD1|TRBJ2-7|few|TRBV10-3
CAISESFPGQGTEQYF
TGTGCCATCAGTGAGTCGTTCCCTGGACAGGGGACCGAGCAGTACTTC
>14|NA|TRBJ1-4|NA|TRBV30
CAWSPGHLNEKLFF
TGTGCCTGGAGTCCGGGACACCTTAATGAAAAACTGTTTTTT
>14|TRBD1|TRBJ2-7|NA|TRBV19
CASRPGQGIYEQYF
TGTGCCAGTAGGCCGGGACAGGGAATCTACGAGCAGTACTTC
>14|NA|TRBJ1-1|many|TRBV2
CATKNGPTNTEAFF
TGTGCCACAAAGAATGGACCGACGAACACTGAAGCTTTCTTT
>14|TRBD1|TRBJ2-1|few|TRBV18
CASSLRTGDNEQFF
TGTGCCAGCTCACTACGGACAGGGGACAATGAGCAGTTCTTC
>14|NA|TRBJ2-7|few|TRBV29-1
CSVTSGEGAYEQYF
TGCAGCGTTACGTCAGGGGAAGGGGCCTACGAGCAGTACTTC
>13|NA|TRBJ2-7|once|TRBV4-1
CASSPGVADEQYF
TGCGCCAGCAGCCCAGGCGTAGCAGACGAGCAGTACTTC
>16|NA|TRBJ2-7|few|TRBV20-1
CSARGSGRAGQSEQYF
TGCAGTGCTAGGGGGAGCGGTAGGGCGGGACAAAGCGAGCAGTACTTC
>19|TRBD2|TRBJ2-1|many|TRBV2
CASSERAGTSGTRNNEQFF
TGTGCCAGCAGTGAACGGGCCGGGACTAGCGGGACACGTAACAATGAGCAGTTCTTC
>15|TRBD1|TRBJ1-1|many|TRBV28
CASSLGDRFGTEAFF
TGTGCCAGCAGTTTAGGGGACAGGTTTGGCACTGAAGCTTTCTTT
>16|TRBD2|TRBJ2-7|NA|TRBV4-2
CASSPEGLAGDYEQYF
TGTGCCAGCAGCCCCGAGGGACTAGCGGGAGACTACGAGCAGTACTTC
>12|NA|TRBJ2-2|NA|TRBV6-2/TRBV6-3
CASSYLPGELFF
TGTGCCAGCAGTTACCTGCCCGGGGAGCTGTTTTTT
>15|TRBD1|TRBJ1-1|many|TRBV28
CASSDYKQGYTEAFF
TGTGCCAGCAGTGACTACAAACAGGGGTACACTGAAGCTTTCTTT
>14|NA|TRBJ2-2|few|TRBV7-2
CASSSTSPAGELFF
TGTGCCAGCAGTTCAACTAGCCCCGCTGGGGAGCTGTTTTTT
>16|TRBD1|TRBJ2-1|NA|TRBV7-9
CASSFWPRTGGNEQFF
TGTGCCAGCAGCTTTTGGCCCCGGACAGGGGGCAATGAGCAGTTCTTC
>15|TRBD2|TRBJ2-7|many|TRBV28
CASSPGLAGPYEQYF
TGTGCCAGCAGCCCAGGACTAGCGGGGCCCTACGAGCAGTACTTC
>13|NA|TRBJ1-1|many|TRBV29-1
CSVLDWMNTEAFF
TGCAGCGTGTTGGATTGGATGAACACTGAAGCTTTCTTT
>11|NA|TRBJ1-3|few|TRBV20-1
CSARGAATMFF
TGCAGTGCTAGAGGGGCGGCCACCATGTTTTTT
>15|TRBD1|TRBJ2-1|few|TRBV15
CATSRVATGSNEQFF
TGTGCCACCAGCAGAGTCGCGACAGGGAGTAATGAGCAGTTCTTC
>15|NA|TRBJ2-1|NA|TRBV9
CASSVEGNSYNEQFF
TGTGCCAGCAGCGTGGAAGGGAACTCCTACAATGAGCAGTTCTTC